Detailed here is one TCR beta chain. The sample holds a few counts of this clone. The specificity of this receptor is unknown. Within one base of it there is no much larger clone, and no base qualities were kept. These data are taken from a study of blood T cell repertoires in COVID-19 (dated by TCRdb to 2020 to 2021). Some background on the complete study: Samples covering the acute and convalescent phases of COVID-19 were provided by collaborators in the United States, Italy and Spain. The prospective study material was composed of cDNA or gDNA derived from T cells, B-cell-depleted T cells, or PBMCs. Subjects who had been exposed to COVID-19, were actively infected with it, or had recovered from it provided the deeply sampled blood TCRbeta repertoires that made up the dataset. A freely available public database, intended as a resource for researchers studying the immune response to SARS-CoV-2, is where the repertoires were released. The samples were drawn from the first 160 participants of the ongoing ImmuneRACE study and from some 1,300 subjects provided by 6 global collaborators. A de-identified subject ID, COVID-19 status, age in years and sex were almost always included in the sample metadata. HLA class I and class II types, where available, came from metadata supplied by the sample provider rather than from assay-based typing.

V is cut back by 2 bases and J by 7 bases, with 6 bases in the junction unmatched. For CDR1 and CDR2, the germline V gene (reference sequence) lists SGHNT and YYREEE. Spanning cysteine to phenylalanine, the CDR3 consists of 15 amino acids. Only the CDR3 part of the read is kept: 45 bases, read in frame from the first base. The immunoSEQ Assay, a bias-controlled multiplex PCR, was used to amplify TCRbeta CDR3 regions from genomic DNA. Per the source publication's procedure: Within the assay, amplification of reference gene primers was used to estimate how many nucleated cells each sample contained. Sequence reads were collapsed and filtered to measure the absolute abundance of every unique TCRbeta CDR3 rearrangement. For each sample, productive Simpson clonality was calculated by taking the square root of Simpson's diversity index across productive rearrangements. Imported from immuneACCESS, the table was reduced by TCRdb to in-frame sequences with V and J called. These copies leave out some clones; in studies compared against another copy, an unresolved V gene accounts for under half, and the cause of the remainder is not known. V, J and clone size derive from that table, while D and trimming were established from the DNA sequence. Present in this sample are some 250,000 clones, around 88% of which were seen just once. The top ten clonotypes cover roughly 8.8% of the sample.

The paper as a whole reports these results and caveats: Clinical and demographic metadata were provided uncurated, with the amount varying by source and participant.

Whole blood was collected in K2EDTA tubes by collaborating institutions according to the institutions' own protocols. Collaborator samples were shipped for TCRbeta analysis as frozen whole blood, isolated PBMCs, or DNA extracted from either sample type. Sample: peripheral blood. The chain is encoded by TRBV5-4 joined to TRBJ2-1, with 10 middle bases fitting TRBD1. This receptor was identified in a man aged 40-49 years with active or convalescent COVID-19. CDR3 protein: CASSFGQGVVNEQFF. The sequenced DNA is TGTGCCAGCAGCTTCGGACAGGGGGTTGTAAATGAGCAGTTCTTC. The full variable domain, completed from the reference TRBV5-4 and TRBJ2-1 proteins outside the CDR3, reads ETGVTQSPTHLIKTRGQQVTLRCSSQSGHNTVSWYQQALGQGPQFIFQYYREEENGRGNFPPRFSGLQFPNYSSELNVNALELDDSALYLCASSFGQGVVNEQFFGPGTRLTVL.